The 8 T cell receptor beta chains in this list originate from one sample, sequenced in a study of T cell responses to AZD1222 COVID-19 vaccine. The protocol was immunoSEQ multiplex PCR, while the TCRdb copy is restricted to in-frame clones and leaves out a portion. The sample has around 150,000 clones, roughly 90% seen once. This sample comprised peripheral blood, obtained 28 days after the second AZD1222 dose. The receptors were gathered from an adult who received the AZD1222 COVID-19 vaccine.

The CDR3 DNA reads TGTGCCAGCAGTGAAAATTACTATGGCTACACCTTC. This encodes CASSENYYGYTF. The chain joins TRBV6-1 to TRBJ1-2; D is uncertain. Germline V CDR1 and CDR2: MNHNS, SASEGT. V shed 2 bases and J shed 3 bases, with 4 bases lying between them. The CDR3 has 12 amino acids.

This chain uses TRBV11-2 with TRBJ2-1; D possibly corresponds to TRBD1 (5 bases). Trimming shortened V by 0 bases and J by 4 bases, and 10 bases separated the two germline ends. CDR3 size: 15 residues. Looked up from germline, CDR1 is SGHAT and CDR2 is FQNNGV. The CDR3 nucleotides read TGTGCCAGCAGCTTAGATAGGGCAGGGTACAATGAGCAGTTCTTC. It translates to CASSLDRAGYNEQFF. Variable domain in full (rest from reference TRBV11-2 and TRBJ2-1): EAGVAQSPRYKIIEKRQSVAFWCNPISGHATLYWYQQILGQGPKLLIQFQNNGVVDDSQLPKDRFSAERLKGVDSTLKIQPAKLEDSAVYLCASSLDRAGYNEQFFGPGTRLTVL.

The rearrangement links TRBV28 to TRBJ2-7; tentatively, D is TRBD1 (6 bases). This CDR3 comprises 13 residues. CDR1 and CDR2 from the germline V gene are MDHEN and SYDVKM. V was cut by 6 bases and J by 0 bases, with 9 bases left in between. The CDR3 coding sequence is TGTGCCAGCAGAAGGACAGCCTCCTACGAGCAGTACTTC. Translated, it gives CASRRTASYEQYF.

The V call is TRBV19, the J call TRBJ1-5, with 9 nucleotides matching TRBD1. The trim removed 5 bases at V and 4 bases at J, leaving 3 bases unmatched. There are 14 residues in the CDR3. Germline-derived CDR1 and CDR2 are LNHDA and SQIVND (reference sequence). CDR3 nucleotide sequence: TGTGCCAGTAGTCGAGGGACAGGGAATCAGCCCCAGCATTTT. This translates into CASSRGTGNQPQHF.

For the CDR3, the DNA is TGTGCCAGCAGCGTAGACGGGAGGGGTGGAAACACCATATATTTT. The encoded protein is CASSVDGRGGNTIYF. J is TRBJ1-3 and V is TRBV9, with D possibly matching TRBD1 (5 bases). The CDR3 sequence is 15 residues long. Germline values: CDR1 SGDLS, CDR2 YYNGEE. The V end was cut by 0 bases, the J end by 3 bases, with 10 bases between.

Only one count was recorded for this clone. The chain uses TRBV6-5 and TRBJ1-3; the D is unclear. V lost 0 bases, J lost 4 bases, and 7 bases lay in between. The CDR3 extends over 14 amino acids. The germline V gene encodes CDR1 MNHEY and CDR2 SVGAGI. Here the CDR3 reads CASSYSSFGNTIYF. The CDR3 region has the DNA TGTGCCAGCAGTTACTCGTCGTTCGGAAACACCATATATTTT.

The CDR3 bases are TGTGCCAGCAGCTTAGGCCAGGATAATGAAGCTTTCTTT. Translation gives CASSLGQDNEAFF. J is TRBJ1-1 and V is TRBV7-2; D gene uncertain. The V end was cut by 1 base, the J end by 7 bases, with 10 bases between. This CDR3 has 13 amino acids. Germline CDR1 and CDR2: SGHTA and FQGNSA.

This chain joins TRBV10-1 and TRBJ1-1; D not resolved. This CDR3 contains 15 residues. Germline-derived CDR1 and CDR2 are WNHNN and SYGVQD (reference sequence). V gave up 0 bases and J gave up 3 bases, with 11 bases separating them. The CDR3 DNA reads as TGCGCCAGCAGTGAGTCGATCTGGACGGACACTGAAGCTTTCTTT. Translation gives CASSESIWTDTEAFF.